The present TCR beta chain was sequenced within a study of CD8+ T cells in alopecia areata. Isolated RNA was reverse transcribed into cDNA used as the sequencing template. Only in-frame clones appear in the TCRdb table, and some are missing; sequencing was by immunoSEQ multiplex PCR. This sample yields roughly 97,000 clones, of which about 40% are seen a single time; about 1.2% belongs to the top ten. This CDR3 region has 13 residues. V was trimmed by 7 bases and J by 4 bases, leaving 16 bases between them. Per the germline V gene, CDR1 is GTSNPN and CDR2 is SVGIG (reference sequence). Sequenced input: CD4+ T cells sorted from blood. The receptor's source is a human donor with alopecia areata. V and J are TRBV30 and TRBJ1-2; perhaps TRBD1 as D (5 bases). The CDR3 coding sequence is TGTGCCTACGAGCGGGGACTGTTCTATGGCTACACCTTC. Translated, it gives CAYERGLFYGYTF.